This T cell receptor (beta chain) was obtained from a study of CD8+ T cells in alopecia areata. To note about this clone: The sample has other DNA sequences that encode this CDR3 too.

Reverse transcription of extracted RNA yielded cDNA, which provided the sequencing template. Only in-frame clones appear in the TCRdb table, and some are missing; sequencing was by immunoSEQ multiplex PCR. The sample has more than 90,000 clones, roughly 60% seen once. V shed 4 bases and J shed 5 bases, with 4 bases lying between them. This CDR3 is built from 11 residues. From germline, CDR1 is SGHDN and CDR2 FVKESK. Indicated treatment: oral pan-JAK inhibitor, 5-10 mg twice daily. The sequencing here drew on CD8+ T cells sorted from blood, taken at approximately week 60, from a patient treated with tofacitinib. The chain links TRBV14 to TRBJ2-3; D is unresolved. The receptor's source is a human donor with alopecia areata. The CDR3 region has the DNA TGTGCCAGCAGCCGGGGAGATACGCAGTATTTT. It codes for CASSRGDTQYF. Combining the CDR3 with reference TRBV14 and TRBJ2-3 gives the whole variable domain EAGVTQFPSHSVIEKGQTVTLRCDPISGHDNLYWYRRVMGKEIKFLLHFVKESKQDESGMPNNRFLAERTGGTYSTLKVQPAELEDSGVYFCASSRGDTQYFGPGTRLTVL.